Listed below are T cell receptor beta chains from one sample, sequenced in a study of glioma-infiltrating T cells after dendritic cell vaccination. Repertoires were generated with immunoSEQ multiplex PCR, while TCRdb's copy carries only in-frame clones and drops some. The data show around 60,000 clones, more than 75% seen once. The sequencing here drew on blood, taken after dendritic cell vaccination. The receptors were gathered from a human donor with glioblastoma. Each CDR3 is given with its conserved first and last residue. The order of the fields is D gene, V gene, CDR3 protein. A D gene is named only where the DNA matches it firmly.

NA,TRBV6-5,CASTLFAHEQYF
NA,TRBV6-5,CASSKGDTEAFF
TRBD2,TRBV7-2,CASSLASGVTDTQYF
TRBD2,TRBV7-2,CASSIRLAGGPDTQYF
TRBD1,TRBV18,CASSPPVGQGQETQYF
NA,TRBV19,CASSPTAGSYNEQFF
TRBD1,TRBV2,CASRSDRVFDATNEKLFF
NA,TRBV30,CAWTRPPGGRELFF
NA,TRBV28,CASSRGQPLTGGYTF
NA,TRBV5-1,CASSLGESLTSSEQFF
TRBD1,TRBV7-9,CASSRDRVEQYF
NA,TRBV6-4,CASSDTSRGTEAFF
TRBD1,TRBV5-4,CASSWVTGQGGDTQYF
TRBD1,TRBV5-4,CASSQQGPGNEKLFF
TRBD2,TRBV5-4,CASSPRASGSRELFF
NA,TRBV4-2,CASSQGQTPGEQFF
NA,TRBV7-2,CASSLSPQVQTLHF
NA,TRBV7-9,CASSLELYSRGLATTEAFF
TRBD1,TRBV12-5,CASGLVLPGQATYEQYF
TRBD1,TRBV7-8,CASSLVQGVVSEKLFF
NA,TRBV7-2,CASSLVFGNDFNSPLHF
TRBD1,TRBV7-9,CASSLNRGGTEAFF
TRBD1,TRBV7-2,CASSLQGAGYGYTF
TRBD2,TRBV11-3,CASSFGLAGVISYEQYF
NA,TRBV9,CASSPGPYPNSPLHF
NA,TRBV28,CASSPRTTTGYGYTF